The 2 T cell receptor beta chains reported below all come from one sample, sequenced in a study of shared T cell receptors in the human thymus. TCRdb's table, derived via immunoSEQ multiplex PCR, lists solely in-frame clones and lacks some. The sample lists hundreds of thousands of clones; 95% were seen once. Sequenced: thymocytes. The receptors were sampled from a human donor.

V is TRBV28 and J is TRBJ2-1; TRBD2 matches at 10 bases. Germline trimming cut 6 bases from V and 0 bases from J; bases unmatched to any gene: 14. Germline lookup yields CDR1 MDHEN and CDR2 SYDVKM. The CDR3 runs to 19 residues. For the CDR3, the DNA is TGTGCCAGCAGCCCAGGCCCTACTAGCGGGAATAACTCCTACAATGAGCAGTTCTTC. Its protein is CASSPGPTSGNNSYNEQFF.

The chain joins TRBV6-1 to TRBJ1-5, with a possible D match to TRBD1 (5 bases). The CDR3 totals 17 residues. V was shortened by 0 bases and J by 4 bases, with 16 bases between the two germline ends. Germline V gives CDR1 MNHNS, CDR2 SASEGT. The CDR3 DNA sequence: TGTGCCAGCAGTGAAGCGCTTGTTGGGGGAATTAATCAGCCCCAGCATTTT. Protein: CASSEALVGGINQPQHF.